This T cell receptor beta chain was sequenced for a study of T cells after posttransplantation cyclophosphamide. Study-level findings and limits: TRB overlap between skin or GI tissue T cells and blood was limited. Later blood repertoires were often dominated by clones from the donor CD8+ memory compartment.

On this clone itself: Antigen: not known.

Sequenced by immunoSEQ multiplex PCR; TCRdb stores in-frame clones only, minus some. The table has roughly 19,000 clones, around 89% seen once. Methotrexate plus calcineurin inhibitor accompanied controls' myeloablative marrow transplants; sampling was 1 year later. The ends lost 4 bases at V and 4 bases at J; junction bases unmatched: 5. The CDR3 covers 16 residues. The V gene's germline CDR1 is MNHEY and CDR2 SVGAGI. The origin of this receptor is a female patient in her thirties or forties who received an allogeneic stem cell transplant from an unrelated donor, was CMV-positive, and had acute and chronic GVHD. The graft donor may have contributed some T cells. The V and J genes are TRBV6-5 and TRBJ2-5, with 14 bases fitting TRBD2. This specimen was PBMCs, taken less than 400 days after allogeneic stem cell transplant with calcineurin inhibitor and methotrexate. The DNA for the CDR3 is TGTGCCAGCAGTTCCGGACTAGCGGGAGGAAGAGAGACCCAGTACTTC. Encoded protein: CASSSGLAGGRETQYF.